Below, 23 T cell receptor beta chains from the same sample are listed, as sequenced in a study of cytomegalovirus exposure and HLA in healthy donors. 60 Vbeta and 13 Jbeta primers were used in PCR. Sequencing used immunoSEQ multiplex PCR; TCRdb keeps in-frame clones, though not all of them. The sample includes some 190,000 clones, 76% seen only once; the top ten take less than 2.5%. Sequencing used PBMCs. The source of these receptors is a woman aged 25-40 years in good health and CMV-seropositive.

The rearrangement links TRBV19 to TRBJ1-5; the match to TRBD1 covers 7 bases. CDR1 and CDR2 from the germline V gene are LNHDA and SQIVND (reference sequence). The CDR3 covers 16 residues. The V gene end was trimmed by 7 bases and the J gene end by 3 bases; junction bases not matched to a gene: 12. This CDR3 reads CASTTRQGPFNQPQHF. The CDR3 region has the DNA TGTGCCAGTACCACCCGACAGGGACCTTTCAATCAGCCCCAGCATTTT.

This clone has just a few counts. The chain couples TRBV10-1 to TRBJ2-1; 10 nucleotides align to TRBD2. The germline gives CDR1 WNHNN, CDR2 SYGVQD (reference sequence). After removal of 9 bases from V and 3 bases from J, the junction contained 5 bases not matched to a gene. CDR3 length: 14 residues. The CDR3 DNA reads TGCGCCAGGCTAGCGGGGGCCCTCTACAATGAGCAGTTCTTC. It translates to CARLAGALYNEQFF.

This clone was seen more than once but under ten times. V and J are TRBV5-3 and TRBJ2-7, with D tentatively TRBD2 (6 bases). TRBV5-3 is an ORF; its function is uncertain. V lost 5 bases and J 0 bases, leaving 12 bases between the germline ends. The CDR3 loop spans 14 amino acids. Written as DNA, the CDR3 is TGTGCCAGAAGGCGGGGCAGATCCTCCTACGAGCAGTACTTC. This sequence encodes CARRRGRSSYEQYF.

J is TRBJ2-1 and V is TRBV28, with 10 bases fitting TRBD2. The CDR3 consists of 16 residues. Unmatched junction bases numbered 12, after V lost 5 bases and J lost 8 bases. Germline V gives CDR1 MDHEN, CDR2 SYDVKM. The CDR3 spells CASSPASSGGTYEQFF. For the CDR3, the DNA is TGTGCCAGCAGTCCAGCCTCTAGCGGGGGAACCTATGAGCAGTTCTTC.

This clone showed up just a few times. The chain combines TRBV7-6 with TRBJ2-3; tentatively, D is TRBD2 (6 bases). From germline, CDR1 is SGHVS and CDR2 FNYEAQ. V was pared by 5 bases and J by 0 bases, with 15 bases between. The CDR3 runs 16 residues. For the CDR3, the DNA is TGTGCCAGCAGCCAGGTTGCCGGGGGTAGCACAGATACGCAGTATTTT. Translating it yields CASSQVAGGSTDTQYF.

V gene TRBV4-2 combines with J gene TRBJ2-7; 8 positions match TRBD2. Looked up from germline, CDR1 is LGHNA and CDR2 is YNFKEQ. The junction had 6 bases not matched to a gene; V was cut back by 0 bases and J by 2 bases. The CDR3 runs to 16 residues. CDR3 sequence: CASSQDKTSGPYEQYF. In DNA form, the CDR3 reads TGTGCCAGCAGCCAAGATAAAACTAGCGGACCCTACGAGCAGTACTTC.

V is TRBV5-1 and J is TRBJ2-3; the D is unclear. This CDR3 spans 12 amino acids. The germline V gene has CDR1 SGHRS and CDR2 YFSETQ. V was shortened by 2 bases and J by 4 bases, with 5 bases between the two germline ends. CDR3 in amino acids: CASSFNSDTQYF. CDR3 nucleotide sequence: TGCGCCAGCAGCTTCAACTCAGATACGCAGTATTTT.

The rearrangement joins TRBV6-6 to TRBJ2-1, with 13 bases aligning to TRBD2. Per germline, CDR1 MNHNY and CDR2 SVGAGI (reference sequence). V was clipped by 6 bases and J by 7 bases; unmatched bases: 6. CDR3 size: 15 residues. Here the CDR3 DNA reads TGTGCCAGCAGATCTACTAGCGGGGGGGCAAATGAGCAGTTCTTC. Protein: CASRSTSGGANEQFF.

This clone has only a few counts. The chain has TRBV11-3 and TRBJ2-2, with a possible D match to TRBD2 (6 bases). Per germline, CDR1 SGHNT and CDR2 YENEEA. The CDR3 is made up of 15 amino acids. The V end lost 7 bases, the J end lost 2 bases, and 14 bases lay between the germline ends. In nucleotides, the CDR3 is TGTGCCAGCACCGGATCTAGCGTTAACACCGGGGAGCTGTTTTTT. This sequence encodes CASTGSSVNTGELFF.

The sample holds a few counts of this clone. This chain links TRBV5-4 with TRBJ2-5; 9 positions agree with TRBD1. CDR1 SGHNT and CDR2 YYREEE come from the germline V gene (reference sequence). V gave up 4 bases and J gave up 2 bases; unmatched junction bases: 6. CDR3 length equals 15 residues. CDR3 DNA sequence: TGTGCCAGCAGCAAAGGGACAGGGCGGCAAGAGACCCAGTACTTC. Its protein is CASSKGTGRQETQYF.

A few counts support this clone. V usage is TRBV7-2 and J usage is TRBJ2-7; 7 bases match TRBD2. V was pared by 4 bases and J by 6 bases, with 6 bases of the junction left unmatched. Germline lookup yields CDR1 SGHTA and CDR2 FQGNSA. This CDR3 spans 13 amino acids. CDR3 in amino acids: CASSSDPGGEQYF. The DNA for the CDR3 is TGTGCCAGCAGCTCGGATCCGGGGGGCGAGCAGTACTTC.

The rearrangement links TRBV2 to TRBJ2-5; TRBD2 matches at 8 bases. The trim removed 6 bases at V and 5 bases at J, leaving 11 bases unmatched. Looked up from germline, CDR1 is SNHLY and CDR2 is FYNNEI. The CDR3 has 15 amino acids. CDR3 DNA: TGTGCCAGCAGGAAAAGAACTAGCGGCATCGAGACCCAGTACTTC. Residues: CASRKRTSGIETQYF. The full variable domain, completed using reference TRBV2 and TRBJ2-5, is EPEVTQTPSHQVTQMGQEVILRCVPISNHLYFYWYRQILGQKVEFLVSFYNNEISEKSEIFDDQFSVERPDGSNFTLKIRSTKLEDSAMYFCASRKRTSGIETQYFGPGTRLLVL.

The V gene is TRBV4-2, the J gene TRBJ1-5; tentative D call: TRBD1 (6 bases). CDR3 length equals 17 residues. Deletions cut 0 bases from V and 3 bases from J, with 15 bases between. Germline values: CDR1 LGHNA, CDR2 YNFKEQ. The CDR3 protein is CASSQDRRGLDNQPQHF. The CDR3, as DNA: TGTGCCAGCAGCCAAGATCGCAGGGGATTAGACAATCAGCCCCAGCATTTT.

The chain has TRBV11-1 and TRBJ2-3; D might be TRBD2 (6 bases). This CDR3 is built from 15 residues. Germline CDR1 is SGHAT and CDR2 is FQDESV (reference sequence). V was clipped by 4 bases and J by 2 bases, with 13 bases between them. The CDR3, as DNA: TGTGCCAGCAGCTCCGACGGGGGACCCACAGATACGCAGTATTTT. This codes for CASSSDGGPTDTQYF.

On this clone: This specimen includes other DNA sequences encoding the same CDR3. This chain uses TRBV9 with TRBJ2-3; D perhaps matches TRBD2 (5 bases). CDR1 is SGDLS and CDR2 is YYNGEE in the germline V gene. V was shortened by 2 bases and J by 4 bases, with 8 bases between the two germline ends. This CDR3 is 13 amino acids long. The CDR3 here is CASSVASPDTQYF. In nucleotides, the CDR3 is TGTGCCAGCAGCGTCGCTAGCCCAGATACGCAGTATTTT.

The genes are TRBV4-1 and TRBJ2-1, with no clear D. The CDR3 is 14 residues long. CDR1 is MGHRA and CDR2 is YSYEKL in the germline V gene. Trimming stripped 8 bases from V and 6 bases from J, with 17 bases between. The CDR3 spells CASLLVAGLNEQFF. CDR3 nucleotide sequence: TGCGCCAGCCTCCTAGTTGCCGGCCTCAATGAGCAGTTCTTC.

This clone was observed a single time. V gene TRBV5-1 combines with J gene TRBJ2-7; no firm D call. V shed 4 bases and J shed 2 bases, with 10 bases lying between them. The germline CDR1 and CDR2 sequences are SGHRS and YFSETQ. This CDR3 contains 13 residues. The CDR3, as DNA: TGCGCCAGCAGCCACGACTTAACCTACGAGCAGTACTTC. It encodes CASSHDLTYEQYF.

This clone was observed a single time. The chain has TRBV5-4 and TRBJ2-5, with 7 bases fitting TRBD2. The J call is uncertain, as TRBJ2-7 better fits the DNA end. Germline assignment: CDR1 SGHNT and CDR2 YYREEE (reference sequence). The CDR3 contains 15 residues. CDR3 sequence reads: CASSWGGSAWDEQYF. DNA of the CDR3: TGTGCCAGCAGCTGGGGGGGAAGTGCCTGGGACGAGCAGTACTTC.

J is TRBJ1-4 and V is TRBV25-1, with D possibly being TRBD1 (6 bases). The ends were cut back, 6 bases at V and 8 bases at J, with 10 bases in the middle. The germline CDR1 and CDR2 sequences are MGHDK and SYGVNS. The CDR3 loop spans 12 amino acids. The CDR3 is CASRDRKEKLFF. CDR3 nucleotides: TGTGCCAGCAGAGACAGGAAGGAAAAACTGTTTTTT.

The chain has TRBV28 and TRBJ2-5; D is unresolved. The V gene's germline CDR1 is MDHEN and CDR2 SYDVKM. V lost 2 bases and J 1 base, leaving 8 bases between the germline ends. The CDR3 is made up of 14 amino acids. The CDR3 nucleotides read TGTGCCAGCAGTTTAGGCACGGGCCAAGAGACCCAGTACTTC. Its translation is CASSLGTGQETQYF. Full variable domain (missing parts from reference TRBV28 and TRBJ2-5): DVKVTQSSRYLVKRTGEKVFLECVQDMDHENMFWYRQDPGLGLRLIYFSYDVKMKEKGDIPEGYSVSREKKERFSLILESASTNQTSMYLCASSLGTGQETQYFGPGTRLLVL.

The chain links TRBV6-1 to TRBJ1-1; no definite D call. From germline, CDR1 is MNHNS and CDR2 SASEGT. The CDR3 has 13 residues. With 4 bases removed from V and 6 bases from J, the gap between germline ends came to 12 bases. The DNA of the CDR3 is TGTGCCAGCAGTGTCAAGTACGGGGCTGAAGCTTTCTTT. Translating gives CASSVKYGAEAFF.

This clone was detected only a few times. V usage is TRBV7-9 and J usage is TRBJ2-1, with 8 bases fitting TRBD2. The germline gives CDR1 SEHNR, CDR2 FQNEAQ (reference sequence). CDR3 size: 14 residues. V was pared by 3 bases and J by 7 bases, with 5 bases of the junction left unmatched. Here the CDR3 DNA reads TGTGCCAGCAGCTTCGGGGGGGCAAGGAATGAGCAGTTCTTC. Translation gives CASSFGGARNEQFF.

In DNA, the CDR3 is TGCAGCGTTGTAACCTTTAGCGGGCACAACTCCTACGAGCAGTACTTC. Amino acids: CSVVTFSGHNSYEQYF. The rearrangement links TRBV29-1 to TRBJ2-7, with TRBD2 matching over 7 bases. The CDR3 spans 16 residues. The germline CDR1 and CDR2 sequences are SQVTM and ANQGSEA. J gave up 0 bases and V 4 bases, and 12 bases lay outside the gene matches.